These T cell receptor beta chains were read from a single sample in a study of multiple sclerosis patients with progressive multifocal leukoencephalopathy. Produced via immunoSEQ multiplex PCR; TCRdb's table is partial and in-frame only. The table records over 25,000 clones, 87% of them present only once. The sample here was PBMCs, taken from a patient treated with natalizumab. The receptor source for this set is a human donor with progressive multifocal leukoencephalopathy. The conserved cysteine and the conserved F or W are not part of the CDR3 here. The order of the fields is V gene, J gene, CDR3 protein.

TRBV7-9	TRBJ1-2	ASSVTGEGGYT
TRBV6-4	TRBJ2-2	ASSVKYPGELF
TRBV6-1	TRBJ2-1	ASSEVGGSDEQF
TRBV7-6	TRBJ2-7	ASSDDIYEQY
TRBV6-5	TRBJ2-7	ATAPHEQY
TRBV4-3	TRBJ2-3	ASSPFQGAGSDTQY
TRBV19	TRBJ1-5	ASETKGDQPQH
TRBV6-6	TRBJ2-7	ASSLVTSATYEQY
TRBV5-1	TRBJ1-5	ASSLDVGANQPQH
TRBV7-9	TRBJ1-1	ASSLGGRENTEAF
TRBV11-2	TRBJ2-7	ASSFGRGSSYEQY
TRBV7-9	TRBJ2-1	ASSHPSSERNEQF
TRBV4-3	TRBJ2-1	ASSQDGLAGYNEQF
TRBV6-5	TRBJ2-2	AVPTGGSNTGELF
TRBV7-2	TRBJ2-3	ASSLGPTTPPQY
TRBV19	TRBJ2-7	ASSWTSGSYEQY
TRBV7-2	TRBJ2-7	ASSSRLAGPRGEQY
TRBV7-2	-	ASSLARDVTYEQY
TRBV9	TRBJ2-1	ASSATSGQYNEQF
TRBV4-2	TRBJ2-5	ASSQDGRALGETQY
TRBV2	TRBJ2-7	ASRTSSEQY
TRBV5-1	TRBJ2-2	ASSLAEQGATGELF
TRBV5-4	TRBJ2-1	ASSPTAGALHEQF
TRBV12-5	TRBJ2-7	ASGLTWTSGNREQY
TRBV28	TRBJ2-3	ASSVPLGRLDTQY
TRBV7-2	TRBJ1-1	ASSLGGAPEAF
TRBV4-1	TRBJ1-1	ASSQGGGQGGWKTEAF
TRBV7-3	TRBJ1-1	ASSPHMNTDAF
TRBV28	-	ASSLGRGVEQY